This T cell receptor beta chain derives from a study of Ad26.COV2.S vaccination and SARS-CoV-2 variants (dated by TCRdb to about 2021). At the level of the whole study: Vaccine-arm donors were drawn from COV1001, a multicentre, randomized, double-blind, placebo-controlled phase I-IIa trial of Ad26.COV2.S in healthy adults. Investigators did not know the trial group allocation while performing experiments and assessing outcomes. Ad26.COV2.S was administered intramuscularly at a dose of 5x10^10 or 1x10^11 viral particles, either as one shot or as two shots given 56 days apart. Trial participants were randomized into five groups of five: low-dose or high-dose Ad26.COV2.S given once or twice, or placebo on both occasions. The TCR-sequenced set comprised around 32 samples: approximately 19 Ad26.COV2.S vaccine recipients, 5 placebo recipients and 8 SARS-CoV-2 convalescent individuals. TCRbeta repertoire sequencing was used to assess the specificity and breadth of SARS-CoV-2-reactive T cell receptors after Ad26.COV2.S vaccination. Findings and caveats that apply to the study as a whole: According to the authors, total T cell responses may have been underestimated by the TCR breadth and depth analyses. The study lacked the statistical power to compare responses across vaccine doses or regimens. After vaccination, spike-specific CD8+ and CD4+ T cell responses were reported to show substantial breadth. Vaccine and placebo recipients had comparable non-spike TCR breadth, which fits with the vaccine containing only spike. Spike-specific TCR breadth was higher in Ad26.COV2.S recipients than in placebo recipients (P = 0.0014).

The sample's treatment or condition label, in plain terms: around 19 received Ad26.COV2.S at low or high dose, single or two shots; roughly five received placebo; per-sample allocation not given. For vaccine and placebo recipients, the sequenced repertoires came from samples collected on day 63 after the first injection. In Cohort 1b, fewer than 30 adults aged 18-55 years were enrolled at a single site in Boston, USA, between 29 July and 7 August 2020. Ad26.COV2.S consisted of a replication-incompetent adenovirus type 26 vector by which a prefusion-stabilized SARS-CoV-2 spike protein from the original Wuhan strain was expressed. On this clone itself: There is no known antigen for this receptor. No qualities accompany the bases; no much larger clone lies one base away.

The immunoSEQ Assay was used to sequence TCRbeta CDR3 regions. After extraction, genomic DNA underwent amplification by bias-controlled multiplex PCR, followed by high-throughput sequencing. Processing in the source paper ran as follows. To quantify the absolute abundance of each unique TCRbeta CDR3 region, sequences were collapsed and filtered. Usable DNA was measured by amplifying reference genes present in all nucleated cells, and TCRbeta template counts were normalized to that usable DNA to estimate T cell fraction. Repertoire TCRs were annotated as SARS-CoV-2-specific by exact matching of V gene, CDR3 amino acid sequence and J gene to a known reactive TCR set. The reference SARS-CoV-2 TCR set was obtained from MIRA and was filtered for enrichment in COVID-19-positive ImmuneCODE repertoires, whereby public or cross-reactive TCRs were removed. Based on the MIRA antigens, annotated TCRs were further analysed at the level of specific ORF or position within ORF. Depth was the summed frequency of annotated unique rearrangements, while breadth was defined as annotated unique rearrangements over total unique productive rearrangements. Group comparisons of TCR breadth used two-sided Wilcoxon rank-sum tests. In its TCRdb copy, this immuneACCESS table keeps in-frame sequences only and misses some clones. Where compared with another copy, unresolved V genes explain less than half of these, and the others have no known cause. V and J calls and clone size are as listed in that table; D and trimming were resolved from the DNA. The sample table records around 320,000 clones; 70% to 90% of these occur just once. The ten largest account for roughly 1.9% of the sample.

Inclusive of the bounding cysteine and phenylalanine, the CDR3 is 20 residues long. Here the CDR3 DNA is all that survives: 60 bases in frame from base 1. This receptor was taken from a person aged 18-65 years who received the Ad26.COV2.S COVID-19 vaccine or a placebo. Source: peripheral blood, taken in a trial of Ad26.COV2.S vaccine versus placebo. The sequence is built from TRBV21-1 and TRBJ1-1; TRBD1, as called in the table, went unchecked against the DNA. TRBV21-1 is tagged as a pseudogene. The CDR3 is CASSKKEGGTGDGVNTEAFF. The nucleotides read TGTGCCAGCAGCAAAAAGGAAGGCGGGACAGGGGATGGCGTGAACACTGAAGCTTTCTTT.